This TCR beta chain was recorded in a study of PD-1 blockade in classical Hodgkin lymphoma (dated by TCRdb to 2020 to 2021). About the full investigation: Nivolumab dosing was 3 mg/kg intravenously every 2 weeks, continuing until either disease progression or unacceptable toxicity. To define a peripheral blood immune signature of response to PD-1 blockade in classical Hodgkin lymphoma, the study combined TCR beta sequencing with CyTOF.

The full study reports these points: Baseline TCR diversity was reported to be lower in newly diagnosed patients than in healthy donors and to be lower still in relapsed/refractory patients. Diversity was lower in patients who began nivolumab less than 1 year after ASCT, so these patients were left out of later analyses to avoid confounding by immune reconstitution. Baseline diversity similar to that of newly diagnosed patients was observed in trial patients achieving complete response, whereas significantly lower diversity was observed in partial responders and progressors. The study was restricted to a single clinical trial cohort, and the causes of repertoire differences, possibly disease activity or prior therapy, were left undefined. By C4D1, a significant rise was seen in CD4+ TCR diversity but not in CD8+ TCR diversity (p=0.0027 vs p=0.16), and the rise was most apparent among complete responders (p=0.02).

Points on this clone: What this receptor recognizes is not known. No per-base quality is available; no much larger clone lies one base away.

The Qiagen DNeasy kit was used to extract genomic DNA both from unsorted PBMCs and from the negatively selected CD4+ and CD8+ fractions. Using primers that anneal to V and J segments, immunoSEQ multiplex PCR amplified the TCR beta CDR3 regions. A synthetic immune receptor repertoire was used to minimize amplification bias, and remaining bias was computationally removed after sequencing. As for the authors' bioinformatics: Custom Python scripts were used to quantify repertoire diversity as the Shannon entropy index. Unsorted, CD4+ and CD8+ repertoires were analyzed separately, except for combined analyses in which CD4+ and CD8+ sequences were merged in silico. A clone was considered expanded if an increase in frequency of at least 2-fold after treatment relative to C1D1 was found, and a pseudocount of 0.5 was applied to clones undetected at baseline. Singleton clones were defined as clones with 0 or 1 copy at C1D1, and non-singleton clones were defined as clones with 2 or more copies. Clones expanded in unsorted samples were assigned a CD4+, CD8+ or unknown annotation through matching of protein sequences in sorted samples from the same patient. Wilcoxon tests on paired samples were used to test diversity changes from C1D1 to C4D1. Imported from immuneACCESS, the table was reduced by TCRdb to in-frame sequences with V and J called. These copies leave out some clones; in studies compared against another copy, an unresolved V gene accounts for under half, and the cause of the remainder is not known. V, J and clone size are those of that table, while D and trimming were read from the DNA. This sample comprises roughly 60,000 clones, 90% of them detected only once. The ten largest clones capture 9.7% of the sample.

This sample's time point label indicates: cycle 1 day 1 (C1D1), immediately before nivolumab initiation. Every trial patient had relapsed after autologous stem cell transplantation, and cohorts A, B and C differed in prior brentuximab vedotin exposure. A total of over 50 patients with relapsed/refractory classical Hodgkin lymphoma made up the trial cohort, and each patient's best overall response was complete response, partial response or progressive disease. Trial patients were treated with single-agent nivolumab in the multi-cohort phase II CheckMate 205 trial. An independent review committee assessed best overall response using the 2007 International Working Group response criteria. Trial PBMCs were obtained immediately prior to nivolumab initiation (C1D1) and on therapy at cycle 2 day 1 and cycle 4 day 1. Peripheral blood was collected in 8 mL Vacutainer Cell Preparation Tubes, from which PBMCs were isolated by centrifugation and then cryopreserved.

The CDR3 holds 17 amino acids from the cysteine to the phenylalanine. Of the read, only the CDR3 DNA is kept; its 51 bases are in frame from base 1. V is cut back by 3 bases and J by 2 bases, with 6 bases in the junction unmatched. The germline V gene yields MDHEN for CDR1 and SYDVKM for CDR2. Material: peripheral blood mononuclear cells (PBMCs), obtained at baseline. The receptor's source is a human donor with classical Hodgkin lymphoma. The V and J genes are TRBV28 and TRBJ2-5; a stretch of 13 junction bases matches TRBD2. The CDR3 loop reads CASSLLRLAGGQETQYF. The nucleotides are TGTGCCAGCAGTTTGCTTCGACTAGCGGGGGGTCAAGAGACCCAGTACTTC.